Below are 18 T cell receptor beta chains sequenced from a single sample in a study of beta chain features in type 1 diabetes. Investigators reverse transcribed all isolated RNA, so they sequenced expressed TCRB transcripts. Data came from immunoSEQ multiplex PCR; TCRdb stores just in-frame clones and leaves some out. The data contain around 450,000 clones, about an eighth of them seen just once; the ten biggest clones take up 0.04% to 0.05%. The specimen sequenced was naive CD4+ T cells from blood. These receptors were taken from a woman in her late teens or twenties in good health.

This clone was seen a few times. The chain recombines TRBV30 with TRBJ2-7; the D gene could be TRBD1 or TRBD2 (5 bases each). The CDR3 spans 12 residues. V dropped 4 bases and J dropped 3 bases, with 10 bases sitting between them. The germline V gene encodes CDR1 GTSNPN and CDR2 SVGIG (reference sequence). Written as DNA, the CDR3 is TGTGCCTGGAAAAGGGGAGACTACGAGCAGTACTTC. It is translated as CAWKRGDYEQYF.

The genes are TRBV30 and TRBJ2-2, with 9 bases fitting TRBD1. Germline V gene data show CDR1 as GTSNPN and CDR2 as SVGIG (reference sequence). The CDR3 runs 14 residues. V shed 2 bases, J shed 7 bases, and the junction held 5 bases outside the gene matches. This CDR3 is CAWSLGTGIGELFF. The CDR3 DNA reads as TGTGCCTGGAGTCTCGGGACAGGGATCGGGGAGCTGTTTTTT.

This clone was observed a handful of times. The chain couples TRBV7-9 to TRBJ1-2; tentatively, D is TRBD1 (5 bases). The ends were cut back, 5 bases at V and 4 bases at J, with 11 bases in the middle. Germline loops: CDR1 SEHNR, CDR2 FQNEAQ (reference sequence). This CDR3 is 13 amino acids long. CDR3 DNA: TGTGCCAGCAGCAAAGACAGCTCCTATGGCTACACCTTC. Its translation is CASSKDSSYGYTF.

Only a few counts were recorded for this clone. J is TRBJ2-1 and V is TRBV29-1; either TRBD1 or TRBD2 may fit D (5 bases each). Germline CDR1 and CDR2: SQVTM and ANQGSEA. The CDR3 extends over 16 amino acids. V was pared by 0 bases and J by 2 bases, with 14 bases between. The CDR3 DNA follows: TGCAGCGTTGAAGATCCCGCAGGGACGGCCTACAATGAGCAGTTCTTC. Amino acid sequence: CSVEDPAGTAYNEQFF.

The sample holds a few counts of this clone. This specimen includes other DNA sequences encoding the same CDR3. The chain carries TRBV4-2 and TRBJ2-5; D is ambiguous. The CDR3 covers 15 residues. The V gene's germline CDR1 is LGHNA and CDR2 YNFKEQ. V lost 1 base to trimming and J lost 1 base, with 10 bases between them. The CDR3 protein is CASSQGRPGQETQYF. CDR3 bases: TGTGCCAGCAGCCAAGGGCGGCCAGGCCAAGAGACCCAGTACTTC.

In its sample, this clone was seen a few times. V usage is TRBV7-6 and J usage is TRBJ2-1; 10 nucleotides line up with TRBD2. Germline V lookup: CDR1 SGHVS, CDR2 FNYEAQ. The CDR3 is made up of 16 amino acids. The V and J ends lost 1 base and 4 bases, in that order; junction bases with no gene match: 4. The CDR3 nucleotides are TGTGCCAGCAGCTTAGAGATAGCGGGGGGTTACAATGAGCAGTTCTTC. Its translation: CASSLEIAGGYNEQFF.

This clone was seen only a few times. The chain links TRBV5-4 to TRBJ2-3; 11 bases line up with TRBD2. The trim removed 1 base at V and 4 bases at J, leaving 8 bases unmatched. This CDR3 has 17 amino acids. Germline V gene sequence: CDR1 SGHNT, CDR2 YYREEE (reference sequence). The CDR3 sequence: CASSLKTSGSRADTQYF. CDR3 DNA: TGTGCCAGCAGCTTGAAAACTAGCGGGAGTAGGGCAGATACGCAGTATTTT. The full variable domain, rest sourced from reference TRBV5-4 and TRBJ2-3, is ETGVTQSPTHLIKTRGQQVTLRCSSQSGHNTVSWYQQALGQGPQFIFQYYREEENGRGNFPPRFSGLQFPNYSSELNVNALELDDSALYLCASSLKTSGSRADTQYFGPGTRLTVL.

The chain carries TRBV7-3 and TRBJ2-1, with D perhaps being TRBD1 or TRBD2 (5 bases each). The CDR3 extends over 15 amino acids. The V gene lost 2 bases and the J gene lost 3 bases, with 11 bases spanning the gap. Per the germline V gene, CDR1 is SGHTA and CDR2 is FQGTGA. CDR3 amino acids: CASSLDGTIYNEQFF. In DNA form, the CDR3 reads TGTGCCAGCAGCTTAGACGGGACCATCTACAATGAGCAGTTCTTC.

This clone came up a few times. CDR3 DNA sequence: TGTGCCAGCAGCTTAGGACAGGGGGCTTTGGAGACCCAGTACTTC. It codes for CASSLGQGALETQYF. The V gene is TRBV7-9, the J gene TRBJ2-5; 10 nucleotides line up with TRBD1. The CDR3 is made up of 15 amino acids. V was clipped by 1 base and J by 5 bases; unmatched bases: 4. In germline, CDR1 is SEHNR, CDR2 FQNEAQ (reference sequence).

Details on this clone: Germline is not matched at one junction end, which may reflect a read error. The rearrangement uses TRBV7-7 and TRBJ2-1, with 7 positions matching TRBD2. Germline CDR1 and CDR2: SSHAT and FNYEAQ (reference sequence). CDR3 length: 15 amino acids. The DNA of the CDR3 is TGTGCTAGCAGAAATCAGCGGGACCCTGGGAATGAGCAGTTCTTC. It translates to CASRNQRDPGNEQFF.

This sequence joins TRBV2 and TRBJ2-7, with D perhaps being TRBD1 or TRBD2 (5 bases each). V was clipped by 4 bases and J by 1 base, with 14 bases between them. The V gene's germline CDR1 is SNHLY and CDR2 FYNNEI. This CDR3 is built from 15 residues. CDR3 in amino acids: CASSAGRGASYEQYV. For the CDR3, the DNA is TGTGCCAGCAGTGCCGGAAGGGGAGCGTCCTACGAGCAGTACGTC.

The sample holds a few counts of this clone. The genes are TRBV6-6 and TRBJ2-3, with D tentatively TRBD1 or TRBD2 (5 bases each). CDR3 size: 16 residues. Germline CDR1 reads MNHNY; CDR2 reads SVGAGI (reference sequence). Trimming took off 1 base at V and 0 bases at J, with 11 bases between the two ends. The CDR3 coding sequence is TGTGCCAGCAGTTACTGGGGGTCGGGGAGCACAGATACGCAGTATTTT. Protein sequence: CASSYWGSGSTDTQYF.

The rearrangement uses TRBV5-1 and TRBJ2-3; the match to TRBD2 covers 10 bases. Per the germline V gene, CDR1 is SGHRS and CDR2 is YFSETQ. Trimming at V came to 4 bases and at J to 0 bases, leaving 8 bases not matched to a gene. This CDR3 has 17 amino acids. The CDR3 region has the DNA TGCGCCAGCAGCACCTCCCTGACTAGCGGGAGCACAGATACGCAGTATTTT. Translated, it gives CASSTSLTSGSTDTQYF.

CDR3 loop: CASSLTANLGVSPLHF. As DNA, the CDR3 is TGTGCCAGCAGCTTAACGGCAAACCTGGGCGTTTCACCCCTCCACTTT. The rearrangement joins TRBV7-8 to TRBJ1-6, with D hard to call. CDR3 length: 16 residues. Germline CDR1 and CDR2: SGHVS and FQNEAQ. Trimming took 2 bases from V and 9 from J, leaving 17 bases between them.

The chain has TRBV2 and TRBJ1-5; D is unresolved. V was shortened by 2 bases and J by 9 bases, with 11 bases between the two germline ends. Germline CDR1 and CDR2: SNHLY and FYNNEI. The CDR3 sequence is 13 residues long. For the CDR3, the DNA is TGTGCCAGCAGTGAAAGGGCTCCCCGGCCCCAGCATTTT. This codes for CASSERAPRPQHF.

The CDR3 protein is CASSLAAHQPQHF. Here the CDR3 DNA reads TGTGCCAGCAGCTTAGCCGCCCATCAGCCCCAGCATTTT. The rearrangement uses TRBV11-2 and TRBJ1-5; D remains unclear. The CDR3 spans 13 residues. CDR1 and CDR2 from the germline V gene are SGHAT and FQNNGV. The V end was cut by 1 base, the J end by 5 bases, with 6 bases between. Looking up the rest from reference TRBV11-2 and TRBJ1-5 gives the full variable domain: EAGVAQSPRYKIIEKRQSVAFWCNPISGHATLYWYQQILGQGPKLLIQFQNNGVVDDSQLPKDRFSAERLKGVDSTLKIQPAKLEDSAVYLCASSLAAHQPQHFGDGTRLSIL.

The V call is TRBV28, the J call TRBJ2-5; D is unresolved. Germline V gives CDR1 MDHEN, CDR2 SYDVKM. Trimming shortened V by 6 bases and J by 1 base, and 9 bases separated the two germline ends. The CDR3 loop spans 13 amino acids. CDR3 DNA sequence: TGTGCCAGCAGGAAGGTGTCCCAAGAGACCCAGTACTTC. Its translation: CASRKVSQETQYF.

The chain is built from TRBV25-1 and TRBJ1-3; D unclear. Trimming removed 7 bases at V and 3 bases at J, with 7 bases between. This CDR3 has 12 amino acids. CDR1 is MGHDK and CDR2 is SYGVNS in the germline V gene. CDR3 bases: TGTGCCAGCACCGCGGGTGGAAACACCATATATTTT. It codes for CASTAGGNTIYF.